This T cell receptor beta chain derives from a study of T cell changes during pregnancy in multiple sclerosis. Measured with immunoSEQ multiplex PCR; TCRdb has only the in-frame clones, and not every one. The data hold over 35,000 clones, with around 94% observed a single time. Trimming shortened V by 0 bases and J by 4 bases, and 15 bases separated the two germline ends. The CDR3 loop spans 16 amino acids. Germline V CDR1 and CDR2: MNHNS, SASEGT. Sequences were obtained from peripheral blood. This chain uses TRBV6-1 with TRBJ1-1; D possibly corresponds to TRBD1 (6 bases). The clonotype comes from a female donor with multiple sclerosis, enrolled in a pregnancy study. CDR3 residues: CASSEAPGAAATEAFF. CDR3 in DNA: TGTGCCAGCAGTGAAGCGCCGGGGGCTGCCGCCACTGAAGCTTTCTTT.